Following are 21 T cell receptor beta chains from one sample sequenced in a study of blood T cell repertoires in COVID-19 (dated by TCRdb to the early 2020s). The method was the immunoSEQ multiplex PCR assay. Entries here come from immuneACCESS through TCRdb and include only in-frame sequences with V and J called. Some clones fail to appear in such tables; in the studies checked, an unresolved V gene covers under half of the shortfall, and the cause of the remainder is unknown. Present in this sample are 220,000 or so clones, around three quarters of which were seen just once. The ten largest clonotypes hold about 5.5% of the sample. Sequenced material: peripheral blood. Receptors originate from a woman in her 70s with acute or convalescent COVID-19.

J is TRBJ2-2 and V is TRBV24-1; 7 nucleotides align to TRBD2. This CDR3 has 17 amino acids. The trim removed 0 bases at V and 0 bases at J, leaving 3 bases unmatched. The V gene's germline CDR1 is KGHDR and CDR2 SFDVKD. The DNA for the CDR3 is TGTGCCACCAGTGATTTGGGCGGGAGCTCGAACACCGGGGAGCTGTTTTTT. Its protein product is CATSDLGGSSNTGELFF.

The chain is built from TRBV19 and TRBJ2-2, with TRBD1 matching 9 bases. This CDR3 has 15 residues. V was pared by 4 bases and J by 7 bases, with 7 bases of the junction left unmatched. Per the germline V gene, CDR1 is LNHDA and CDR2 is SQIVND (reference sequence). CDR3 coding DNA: TGTGCCAGTAGTACGACCGGGACAGGGTTCGGGGAGCTGTTTTTT. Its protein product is CASSTTGTGFGELFF.

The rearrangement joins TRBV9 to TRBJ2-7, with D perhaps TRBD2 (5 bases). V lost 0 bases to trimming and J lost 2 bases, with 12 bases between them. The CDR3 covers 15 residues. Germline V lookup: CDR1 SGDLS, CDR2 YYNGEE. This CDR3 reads CASSVGPGSTYEQYF. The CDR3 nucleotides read TGTGCCAGCAGCGTAGGTCCGGGATCCACCTACGAGCAGTACTTC.

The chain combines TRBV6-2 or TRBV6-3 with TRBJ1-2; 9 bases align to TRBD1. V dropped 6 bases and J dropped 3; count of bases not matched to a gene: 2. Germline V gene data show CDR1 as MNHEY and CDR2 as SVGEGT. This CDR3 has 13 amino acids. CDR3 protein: CASSWTGDYGYTF. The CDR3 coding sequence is TGTGCCAGCAGCTGGACAGGGGACTATGGCTACACCTTC.

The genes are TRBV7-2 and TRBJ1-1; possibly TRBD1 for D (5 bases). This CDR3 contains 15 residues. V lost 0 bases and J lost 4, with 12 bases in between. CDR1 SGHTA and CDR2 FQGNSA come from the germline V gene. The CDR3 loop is CASSLALGRATEAFF. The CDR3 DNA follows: TGTGCCAGCAGCTTAGCTCTGGGCAGGGCCACTGAAGCTTTCTTT.

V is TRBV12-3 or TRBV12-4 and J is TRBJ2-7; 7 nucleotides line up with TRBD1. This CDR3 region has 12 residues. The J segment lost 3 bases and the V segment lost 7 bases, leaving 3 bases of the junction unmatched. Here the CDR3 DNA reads TGTGCCAGCAAGACAGGGAGCTACGAGCAGTACTTC. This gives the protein CASKTGSYEQYF.

The CDR3 spells CASKLRPAGGLDEQYF. As DNA, the CDR3 is TGTGCCAGTAAGCTCCGCCCTGCGGGAGGCCTCGACGAGCAGTACTTC. The gene calls are TRBV19 and TRBJ2-7; the match to TRBD2 covers 8 bases. Germline V CDR1 and CDR2: LNHDA, SQIVND (reference sequence). The J segment lost 5 bases and the V segment lost 7 bases, leaving 16 bases of the junction unmatched. This CDR3 is 16 amino acids long.

CDR3 sequence reads: CASTKTGTSALNEQFF. The CDR3 region has the DNA TGTGCCAGCACTAAAACCGGGACTAGCGCGTTAAATGAGCAGTTCTTC. The chain links TRBV7-9 to TRBJ2-1; 10 nucleotides match TRBD2. Germline V CDR1 and CDR2: SEHNR, FQNEAQ (reference sequence). The CDR3 spans 16 residues. Trimming removed 7 bases from V and 7 bases from J; junction bases left unmatched: 13.

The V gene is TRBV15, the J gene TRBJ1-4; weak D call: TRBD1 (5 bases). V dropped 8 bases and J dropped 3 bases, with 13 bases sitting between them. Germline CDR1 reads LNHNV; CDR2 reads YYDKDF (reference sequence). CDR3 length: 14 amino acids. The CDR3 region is CATGQGTANEKLFF. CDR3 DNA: TGTGCCACCGGGCAGGGAACAGCTAATGAAAAACTGTTTTTT.

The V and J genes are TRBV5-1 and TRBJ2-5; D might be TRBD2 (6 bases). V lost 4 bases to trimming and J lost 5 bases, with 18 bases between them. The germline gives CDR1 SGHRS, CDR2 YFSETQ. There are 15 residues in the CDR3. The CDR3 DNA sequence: TGCGCCAGCAGCAAAGGAACCGGGACTGGGGAGACCCAGTACTTC. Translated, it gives CASSKGTGTGETQYF.

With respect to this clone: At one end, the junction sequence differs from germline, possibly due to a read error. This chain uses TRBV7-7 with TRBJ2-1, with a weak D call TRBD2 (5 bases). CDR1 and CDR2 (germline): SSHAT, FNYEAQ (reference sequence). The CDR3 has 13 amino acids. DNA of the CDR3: TGTGCTAGCAGCTCACAGAGGGACAATGAGCAGTTCTTC. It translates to CASSSQRDNEQFF.

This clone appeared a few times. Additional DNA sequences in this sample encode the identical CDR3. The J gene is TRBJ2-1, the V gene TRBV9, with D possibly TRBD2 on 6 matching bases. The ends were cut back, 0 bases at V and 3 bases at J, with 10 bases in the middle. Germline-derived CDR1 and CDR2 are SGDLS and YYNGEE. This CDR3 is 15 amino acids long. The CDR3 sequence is CASSVEGLDYNEQFF. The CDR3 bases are TGTGCCAGCAGCGTAGAGGGACTCGACTACAATGAGCAGTTCTTC. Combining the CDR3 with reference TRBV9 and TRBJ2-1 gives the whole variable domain DSGVTQTPKHLITATGQRVTLRCSPRSGDLSVYWYQQSLDQGLQFLIQYYNGEERAKGNILERFSAQQFPDLHSELNLSSLELGDSALYFCASSVEGLDYNEQFFGPGTRLTVL.

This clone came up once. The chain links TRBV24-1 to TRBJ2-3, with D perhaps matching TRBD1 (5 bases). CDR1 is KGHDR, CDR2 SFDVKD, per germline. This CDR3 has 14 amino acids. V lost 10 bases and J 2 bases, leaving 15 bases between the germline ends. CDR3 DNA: TGTGCCACAAGTCGGACATCTATCACAGATACGCAGTATTTT. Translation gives CATSRTSITDTQYF.

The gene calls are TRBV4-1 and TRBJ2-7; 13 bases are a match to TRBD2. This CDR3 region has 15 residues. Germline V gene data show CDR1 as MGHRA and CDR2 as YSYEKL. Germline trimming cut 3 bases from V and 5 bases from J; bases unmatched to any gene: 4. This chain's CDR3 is CASSHRTSGRDEQYF. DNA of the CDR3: TGCGCCAGCAGCCACAGGACTAGCGGGAGAGACGAGCAGTACTTC.

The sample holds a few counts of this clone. The CDR3 nucleotides read TGTGCCAGCAGCTTGACTAGCAAAAGGGGACATGAGCAGTTCTTC. It encodes CASSLTSKRGHEQFF. The gene calls are TRBV11-3 and TRBJ2-1; TRBD2 matches 7 bases. After removal of 3 bases from V and 8 bases from J, the junction contained 10 bases not matched to a gene. CDR1 and CDR2 (germline): SGHNT, YENEEA. The CDR3 spans 15 residues.

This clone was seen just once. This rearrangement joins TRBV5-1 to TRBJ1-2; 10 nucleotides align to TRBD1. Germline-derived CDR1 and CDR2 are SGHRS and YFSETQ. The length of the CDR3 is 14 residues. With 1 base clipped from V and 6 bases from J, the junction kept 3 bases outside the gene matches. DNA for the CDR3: TGCGCCAGCAGCTTGACCGGGACAGGGGATGGCTACACCTTC. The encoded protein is CASSLTGTGDGYTF.

The CDR3 is CASSLDSPGNTIYF. CDR3 sequence (DNA): TGCGCCAGCAGCCTGGACAGTCCTGGAAACACCATATATTTT. The rearrangement uses TRBV5-1 and TRBJ1-3, with D tentatively TRBD1 (6 bases). The germline V and J ends were trimmed by 4 bases and 2 bases, with 10 bases remaining between them. Germline V gives CDR1 SGHRS, CDR2 YFSETQ. CDR3 length equals 14 residues. The full variable domain, its missing parts supplied by reference TRBV5-1 and TRBJ1-3, is KAGVTQTPRYLIKTRGQQVTLSCSPISGHRSVSWYQQTPGQGLQFLFEYFSETQRNKGNFPGRFSGRQFSNSRSEMNVSTLELGDSALYLCASSLDSPGNTIYFGEGSWLTVV.

CDR3 DNA sequence: TGTGCCAGCAGCTTAGCCCCTAAATTGTGGGAGGGAAATGAGCAGTTCTTC. Translated: CASSLAPKLWEGNEQFF. J is TRBJ2-1 and V is TRBV7-7; 7 bases align to TRBD2. With 0 bases clipped from V and 7 bases from J, the junction kept 12 bases outside the gene matches. The CDR3 loop spans 17 amino acids. Germline CDR1 and CDR2: SSHAT and FNYEAQ (reference sequence).

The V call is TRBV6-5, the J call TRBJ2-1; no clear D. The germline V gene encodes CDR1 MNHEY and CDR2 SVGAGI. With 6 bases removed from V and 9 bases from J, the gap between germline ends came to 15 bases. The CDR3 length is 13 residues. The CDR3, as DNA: TGTGCCAGCAGGGCGGTTGGTATTGCTGAGCAGTTCTTC. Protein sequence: CASRAVGIAEQFF.

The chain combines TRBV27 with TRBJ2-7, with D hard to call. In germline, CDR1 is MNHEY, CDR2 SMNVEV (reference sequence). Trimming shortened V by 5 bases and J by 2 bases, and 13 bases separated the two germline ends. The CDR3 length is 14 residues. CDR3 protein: CASSLDLYTYEQYF. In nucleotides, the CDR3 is TGTGCCAGCAGTCTAGACTTATACACCTACGAGCAGTACTTC.

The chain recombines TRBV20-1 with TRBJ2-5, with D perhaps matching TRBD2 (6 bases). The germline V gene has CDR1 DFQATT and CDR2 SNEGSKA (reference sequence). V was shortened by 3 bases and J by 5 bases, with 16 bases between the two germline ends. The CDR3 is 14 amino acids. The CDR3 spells CSASLDGRGETQYF. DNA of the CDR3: TGCAGTGCTAGTTTGGACGGGAGAGGGGAGACCCAGTACTTC.